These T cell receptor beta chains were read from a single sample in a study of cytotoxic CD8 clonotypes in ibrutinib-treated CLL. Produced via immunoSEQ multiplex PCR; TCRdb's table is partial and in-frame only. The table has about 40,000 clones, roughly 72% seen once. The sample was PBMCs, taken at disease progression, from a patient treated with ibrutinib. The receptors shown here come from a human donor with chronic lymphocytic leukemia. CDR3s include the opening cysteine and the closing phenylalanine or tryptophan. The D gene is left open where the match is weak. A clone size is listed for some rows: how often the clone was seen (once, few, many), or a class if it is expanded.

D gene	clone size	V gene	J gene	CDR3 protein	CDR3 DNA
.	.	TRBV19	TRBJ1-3	CASSIGYETGNTIYF	TGTGCCAGTAGTATAGGGTACGAAACTGGAAACACCATATATTTT
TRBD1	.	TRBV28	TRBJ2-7	CASDRAPHPSAEQYF	TGTGCCAGCGACAGGGCACCTCATCCCTCCGCCGAGCAGTACTTC
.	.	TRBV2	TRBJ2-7	CASSGDSGVRGEQYF	TGTGCCAGCAGCGGAGACTCGGGTGTCCGGGGCGAGCAGTACTTC
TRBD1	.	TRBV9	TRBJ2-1	CASSPRGHNEQFF	TGTGCCAGCAGCCCCAGGGGGCACAATGAGCAGTTCTTC
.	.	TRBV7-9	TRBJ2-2	CASSSPERWGNTGELFF	TGTGCCAGCAGCTCTCCCGAACGGTGGGGGAACACCGGGGAGCTGTTTTTT
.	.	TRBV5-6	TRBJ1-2	CASSLNWDGYTF	TGTGCCAGCAGCTTGAATTGGGATGGCTACACCTTC
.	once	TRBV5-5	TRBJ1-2	CASSLVRDFSYGYTF	TGTGCCAGCAGCTTGGTGCGGGACTTCTCCTATGGCTACACCTTC
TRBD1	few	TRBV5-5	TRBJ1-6	CASSLFTGGGSPLHF	TGTGCCAGCAGCTTGTTTACAGGGGGAGGTTCACCCCTCCACTTT
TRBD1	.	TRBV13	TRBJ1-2	CASSLGQGAGYTF	TGTGCCAGCAGCCTCGGACAGGGAGCTGGCTACACCTTC
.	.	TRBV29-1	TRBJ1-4	CSVAEQVGEKLFF	TGCAGCGTTGCCGAGCAGGTCGGCGAAAAACTGTTTTTT
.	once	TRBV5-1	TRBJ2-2	CASSSSQDTGELFF	TGCGCCAGCAGCAGTTCCCAGGACACCGGGGAGCTGTTTTTT
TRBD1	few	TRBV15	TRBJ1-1	CATSKRQGVSEAFF	TGTGCCACCAGCAAGCGACAGGGTGTTTCTGAAGCTTTCTTT
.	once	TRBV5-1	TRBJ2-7	CASSKDSLYEQYF	TGCGCCAGCAGTAAGGACAGCCTCTACGAGCAGTACTTC
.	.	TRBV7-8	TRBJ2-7	CASSLGRWGGSYEQYF	TGTGCCAGCAGCTTGGGGAGGTGGGGCGGGTCCTACGAGCAGTACTTC
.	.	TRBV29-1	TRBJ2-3	CSPLAEATYTDTQYF	TGCAGCCCTCTTGCGGAGGCCACCTACACAGATACGCAGTATTTT
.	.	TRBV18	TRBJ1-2	CASSPSPGARYGYTF	TGTGCCAGCTCACCCTCTCCGGGGGCCCGCTATGGCTACACCTTC
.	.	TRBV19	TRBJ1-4	CASRLPGTEKLFF	TGTGCCAGTAGATTACCGGGGACTGAAAAACTGTTTTTT
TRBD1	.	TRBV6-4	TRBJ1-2	CASRGQGADGYTF	TGTGCCAGCAGGGGACAGGGGGCGGATGGCTACACCTTC
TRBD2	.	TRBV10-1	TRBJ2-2	CASSEKRGRIGELFF	TGCGCCAGCAGTGAGAAGCGGGGGCGGATCGGGGAGCTGTTTTTT
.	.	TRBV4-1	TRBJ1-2	CASSQISGYGYTF	TGCGCCAGCAGCCAAATTTCAGGTTATGGCTACACCTTC
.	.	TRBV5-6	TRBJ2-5	CASLGGGNQETQYF	TGTGCCAGCTTGGGTGGAGGGAACCAAGAGACCCAGTACTTC
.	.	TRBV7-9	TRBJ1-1	CASSLAKGMNTEAFF	TGTGCCAGCAGCTTAGCCAAGGGGATGAACACTGAAGCTTTCTTT
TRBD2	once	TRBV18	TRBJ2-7	CASSTSGGGYEQYF	TGTGCCAGCTCAACTAGCGGAGGCGGGTACGAGCAGTACTTC
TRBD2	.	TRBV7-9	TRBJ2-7	CASSSREGGYEQYF	TGTGCCAGCAGCTCCCGGGAGGGCGGCTACGAGCAGTACTTC
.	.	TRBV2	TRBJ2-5	CASTTEETQYF	TGTGCCAGCACCACTGAAGAGACCCAGTACTTC
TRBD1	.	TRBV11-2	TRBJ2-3	CASSPPRTGLTDTQYF	TGTGCCAGCAGCCCACCCAGGACAGGGTTGACAGATACGCAGTATTTT
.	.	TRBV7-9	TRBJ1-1	CASSFGGRLDTEAFF	TGTGCCAGCAGCTTTGGGGGGCGCCTGGACACTGAAGCTTTCTTT
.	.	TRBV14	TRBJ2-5	CASSQDATRETQYF	TGTGCCAGCAGCCAAGACGCGACTCGGGAGACCCAGTACTTC